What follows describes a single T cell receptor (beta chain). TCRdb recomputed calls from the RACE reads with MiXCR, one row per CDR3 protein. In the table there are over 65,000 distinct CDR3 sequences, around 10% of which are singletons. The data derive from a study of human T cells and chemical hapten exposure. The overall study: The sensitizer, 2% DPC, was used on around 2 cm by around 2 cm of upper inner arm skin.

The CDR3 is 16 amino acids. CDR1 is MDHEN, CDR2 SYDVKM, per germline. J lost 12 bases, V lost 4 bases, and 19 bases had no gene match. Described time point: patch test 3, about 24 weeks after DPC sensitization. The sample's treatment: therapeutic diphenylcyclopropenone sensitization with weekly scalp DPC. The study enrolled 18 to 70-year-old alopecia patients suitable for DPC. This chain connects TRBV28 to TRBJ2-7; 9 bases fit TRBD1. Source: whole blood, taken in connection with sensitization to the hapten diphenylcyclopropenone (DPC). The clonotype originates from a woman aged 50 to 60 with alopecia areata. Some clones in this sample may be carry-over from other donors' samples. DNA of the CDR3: TGTGCCAGCAGTTCTCTGCCGACCGACAGGGGGGGATCCCGGTACTTC. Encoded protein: CASSSLPTDRGGSRYF. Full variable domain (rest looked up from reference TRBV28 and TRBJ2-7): DVKVTQSSRYLVKRTGEKVFLECVQDMDHENMFWYRQDPGLGLRLIYFSYDVKMKEKGDIPEGYSVSREKKERFSLILESASTNQTSMYLCASSSLPTDRGGSRYFGPGTRLTVT.